The 27 T cell receptor beta chains below were found in one sample sequenced in a study of Ad26.COV2.S vaccination and SARS-CoV-2 variants. Indicated treatment: around 19 received Ad26.COV2.S at low or high dose, single or two shots; about 5 received placebo; per-sample allocation not given. Vaccine and placebo recipients were sampled on day 63 after the first injection. TCRdb keeps only in-frame clones here, not all; method: immunoSEQ multiplex PCR. The repertoire has about 350,000 clones, 88% of them found once; the top ten carry roughly 6%. Source: peripheral blood, taken in a trial of Ad26.COV2.S vaccine versus placebo. The source of these receptors is a person between 18 and 59 years old who received the Ad26.COV2.S COVID-19 vaccine or a placebo.

The chain couples TRBV9 to TRBJ2-2; a possible D gene is TRBD1 (6 bases). The CDR3 runs to 15 residues. Trimming removed 0 bases at V and 9 bases at J, with 15 bases between. CDR1 SGDLS and CDR2 YYNGEE come from the germline V gene. As DNA, the CDR3 is TGTGCCAGCAGCGTAGGTGTGGGGGCAGTATGGGAGCTGTTTTTT. Translating gives CASSVGVGAVWELFF.

V is TRBV28 and J is TRBJ2-3; 8 nucleotides align to TRBD1. The CDR3 length is 14 residues. CDR1 and CDR2 from the germline V gene are MDHEN and SYDVKM. After removal of 6 bases from V and 4 bases from J, the junction contained 6 bases not matched to a gene. The CDR3 bases are TGTGCCAGCAGCGCAGGGGGCGTCGCAGATACGCAGTATTTT. It codes for CASSAGGVADTQYF.

The gene calls are TRBV28 and TRBJ1-5, with TRBD1 matching over 7 bases. From germline, CDR1 is MDHEN and CDR2 SYDVKM. The junction had 10 bases not matched to a gene; V was cut back by 11 bases and J by 0 bases. This CDR3 has 15 amino acids. CDR3 DNA: TGTGCCGGAATGAAAACAGGGGCTAGCAATCAGCCCCAGCATTTT. It translates to CAGMKTGASNQPQHF.

Points on this clone: This sample also contains other DNA sequences that code for the same CDR3. The rearrangement links TRBV18 to TRBJ2-2; D possibly corresponds to TRBD1 (6 bases). This CDR3 has 15 residues. Germline V lookup: CDR1 KGHSH, CDR2 LQKENI. Between the trimmed V and J ends, which lost 3 bases and 0 bases, there was a span of 8 bases. DNA of the CDR3: TGTGCCAGCTCACCGGGACAAGCGAACACCGGGGAGCTGTTTTTT. This encodes CASSPGQANTGELFF.

The gene calls are TRBV7-9 and TRBJ1-4; 7 nucleotides line up with TRBD1. V lost 5 bases and J lost 3; bases outside the gene matches: 6. Germline loops: CDR1 SEHNR, CDR2 FQNEAQ (reference sequence). This CDR3 has 15 residues. The CDR3 coding sequence is TGTGCCAGCAGCCTCCGGACAGGAGCTAATGAAAAACTGTTTTTT. Amino acid sequence: CASSLRTGANEKLFF.

This sequence joins TRBV11-2 and TRBJ2-7; TRBD2 matches 9 bases. CDR1 and CDR2 from the germline V gene are SGHAT and FQNNGV. The CDR3 sequence is 17 residues long. V shed 2 bases, J shed 5 bases, and the junction held 13 bases outside the gene matches. This chain's CDR3 is CASSLNWREGLGNEQYF. The DNA of the CDR3 is TGTGCCAGCAGCTTAAATTGGCGGGAGGGCCTTGGCAACGAGCAGTACTTC.

The V gene is TRBV5-1, the J gene TRBJ2-1, with D maybe TRBD2 (7 bases). The germline gives CDR1 SGHRS, CDR2 YFSETQ. V was cut by 0 bases and J by 4 bases, with 14 bases left in between. This CDR3 is 16 amino acids long. The chain's CDR3 is CASSLEGGGPYNEQFF. In DNA, the CDR3 is TGCGCCAGCAGCTTGGAGGGCGGGGGCCCTTACAATGAGCAGTTCTTC.

This clone was recorded only once. V gene TRBV19 combines with J gene TRBJ1-2; 10 bases map to TRBD1. CDR3 size: 14 residues. Looked up from germline, CDR1 is LNHDA and CDR2 is SQIVND (reference sequence). V trimming: 8 bases; J trimming: 4 bases; junction bases outside the gene matches: 7. The CDR3 protein is CASDRGLGSYGYTF. The CDR3, as DNA: TGTGCCAGTGACAGGGGGCTTGGTAGCTATGGCTACACCTTC.

This sequence joins TRBV7-2 and TRBJ2-3, with 9 bases aligning to TRBD2. Germline lookup yields CDR1 SGHTA and CDR2 FQGNSA. The CDR3 totals 15 residues. V dropped 1 base and J dropped 10; count of bases not matched to a gene: 9. CDR3 protein: CASSLDPAGGLAQYF. CDR3 bases: TGTGCCAGCAGCTTAGATCCAGCGGGAGGTTTGGCGCAGTATTTT. The variable domain in full, completed from reference TRBV7-2 and TRBJ2-3, reads GAGVSQSPSNKVTEKGKDVELRCDPISGHTALYWYRQSLGQGLEFLIYFQGNSAPDKSGLPSDRFSAERTGGSVSTLTIQRTQQEDSAVYLCASSLDPAGGLAQYFGPGTRLTVL.

The rearrangement joins TRBV30 to TRBJ1-2; D is possibly TRBD1 (6 bases). V was trimmed by 1 base and J by 6 bases, leaving 15 bases between them. CDR3 length equals 14 residues. Germline V gene sequence: CDR1 GTSNPN, CDR2 SVGIG (reference sequence). The CDR3 DNA follows: TGTGCCTGGAGTGCCCTCAGGGGCTATAATGGCTACACCTTC. Translated: CAWSALRGYNGYTF.

The rearrangement links TRBV11-1 to TRBJ2-7, with D perhaps TRBD1 or TRBD2 (5 bases each). V was pared by 1 base and J by 2 bases, with 15 bases between. The germline CDR1 and CDR2 sequences are SGHAT and FQDESV (reference sequence). The CDR3 is made up of 16 amino acids. The CDR3 nucleotides are TGTGCCAGCAGCTTAGTATTGCAAGGGACCCCCTACGAGCAGTACTTC. This gives the protein CASSLVLQGTPYEQYF.

This chain links TRBV28 with TRBJ2-3, with TRBD2 identical over 13 bases. V gave up 3 bases and J gave up 0 bases; unmatched junction bases: 6. The length of the CDR3 is 18 residues. Looked up from germline, CDR1 is MDHEN and CDR2 is SYDVKM. The CDR3 DNA reads as TGTGCCAGCAGTTTTTGGACTAGCGGGAGTGGGAGCACAGATACGCAGTATTTT. The encoded protein is CASSFWTSGSGSTDTQYF. The full variable domain, in which reference TRBV28 and TRBJ2-3 provide the parts outside the CDR3, is DVKVTQSSRYLVKRTGEKVFLECVQDMDHENMFWYRQDPGLGLRLIYFSYDVKMKEKGDIPEGYSVSREKKERFSLILESASTNQTSMYLCASSFWTSGSGSTDTQYFGPGTRLTVL.

Notes on this clone: Other DNA sequences in the same sample also yield this CDR3. This chain joins TRBV7-3 and TRBJ1-1, with TRBD1 identical over 9 bases. This CDR3 has 14 amino acids. Germline values: CDR1 SGHTA, CDR2 FQGTGA. V gave up 2 bases and J gave up 4 bases; unmatched junction bases: 2. CDR3 in DNA: TGTGCCAGCAGCTTAGGGACAGGGAGCACTGAAGCTTTCTTT. Amino acid sequence: CASSLGTGSTEAFF.

The chain joins TRBV11-3 to TRBJ2-2; TRBD2 agrees at 14 bases. This CDR3 comprises 19 residues. Germline V gene data show CDR1 as SGHNT and CDR2 as YENEEA. J was trimmed by 7 bases and V by 2 bases; bases with no gene match: 12. CDR3 sequence (DNA): TGTGCCAGCAGCTTATTCGGAGGGACTAGCGGGAGCAGGGGCGGGGAGCTGTTTTTT. Protein product: CASSLFGGTSGSRGGELFF. The entire variable domain, with the rest obtained from reference TRBV11-3 and TRBJ2-2, is as follows: EAGVVQSPRYKIIEKKQPVAFWCNPISGHNTLYWYLQNLGQGPELLIRYENEEAVDDSQLPKDRFSAERLKGVDSTLKIQPAELGDSAVYLCASSLFGGTSGSRGGELFFGEGSRLTVL.

The V and J genes are TRBV5-4 and TRBJ2-1, with D perhaps TRBD1 (5 bases). Trimming shortened V by 1 base and J by 4 bases, and 12 bases separated the two germline ends. Germline V gene sequence: CDR1 SGHNT, CDR2 YYREEE (reference sequence). This CDR3 comprises 15 residues. DNA of the CDR3: TGTGCCAGCAGCTTGAGCCGCCAGGGTTACAATGAGCAGTTCTTC. Protein: CASSLSRQGYNEQFF. Looking up the rest from reference TRBV5-4 and TRBJ2-1 gives the full variable domain: ETGVTQSPTHLIKTRGQQVTLRCSSQSGHNTVSWYQQALGQGPQFIFQYYREEENGRGNFPPRFSGLQFPNYSSELNVNALELDDSALYLCASSLSRQGYNEQFFGPGTRLTVL.

The V gene is TRBV20-1, the J gene TRBJ2-1; the match to TRBD2 covers 7 bases. V lost 3 bases and J lost 3; bases outside the gene matches: 5. Germline CDR1 reads DFQATT; CDR2 reads SNEGSKA (reference sequence). CDR3 size: 14 residues. The DNA of the CDR3 is TGCAGTGCTAGTGAGCGGGACTACTACAATGAGCAGTTCTTC. This codes for CSASERDYYNEQFF.

This chain connects TRBV6-1 to TRBJ2-7; D is possibly TRBD2 (6 bases). Trimming pared 3 bases from V and 5 bases from J, leaving 11 bases between. The CDR3 loop spans 13 amino acids. The V gene's germline CDR1 is MNHNS and CDR2 SASEGT. The CDR3 nucleotides read TGTGCCAGCAGTGAGCGCGGGAAGAACGAGCAGTACTTC. It translates to CASSERGKNEQYF.

The table lists this clone with a count of one. The chain employs TRBV3-1 (or the pseudogene TRBV3-2) and TRBJ1-3; D may be TRBD1 (5 bases). V shed 1 base and J shed 0 bases, with 10 bases lying between them. Germline V gives CDR1 LGHDT, CDR2 YNNKEL (reference sequence). The CDR3 runs 16 residues. CDR3 in DNA: TGTGCCAGCAGCCAAGGCACAGGCCCCTCTGGAAACACCATATATTTT. It specifies CASSQGTGPSGNTIYF.

The chain carries TRBV6-1 and TRBJ1-1; D gene ambiguous. The CDR3 length is 13 residues. In germline, CDR1 is MNHNS, CDR2 SASEGT. The germline V and J ends were trimmed by 2 bases and 5 bases, with 9 bases remaining between them. The CDR3 sequence: CASSEFRVTEAFF. In nucleotides, the CDR3 is TGTGCCAGCAGTGAATTTAGGGTTACTGAAGCTTTCTTT.

The table lists this clone with a count of one. The chain combines TRBV6-2 or TRBV6-3 with TRBJ1-2, with D hard to call. V lost 2 bases to trimming and J lost 1 base, with 20 bases between them. CDR3 length: 18 amino acids. The germline V gene encodes CDR1 MNHEY and CDR2 SVGEGT. In nucleotides, the CDR3 is TGTGCCAGCAGTTACCCAGTAATAGGCACGAGAGTTAACTATGGCTACACCTTC. This encodes CASSYPVIGTRVNYGYTF.

The chain links TRBV5-1 to TRBJ2-1; D is unclear. V lost 1 base and J 5 bases, leaving 7 bases between the germline ends. The CDR3 sequence is 13 residues long. CDR1 is SGHRS and CDR2 is YFSETQ in the germline V gene. CDR3 in DNA: TGCGCCAGCAGCTTGTACGTTAACAATGAGCAGTTCTTC. It specifies CASSLYVNNEQFF.

This chain connects TRBV27 to TRBJ2-5, with a tentative D call TRBD1 (5 bases). V was shortened by 6 bases and J by 4 bases, with 9 bases between the two germline ends. CDR1 and CDR2 from the germline V gene are MNHEY and SMNVEV (reference sequence). The length of the CDR3 is 12 residues. The CDR3 nucleotides read TGTGCCAGCAGAGGGGTCTCAGAGACCCAGTACTTC. Its translation is CASRGVSETQYF.

The V gene is TRBV24-1, the J gene TRBJ1-1, with D uncertain. The CDR3 consists of 11 residues. The V end lost 8 bases, the J end lost 3 bases, and 6 bases lay between the germline ends. Germline V gene lookup returns CDR1 KGHDR and CDR2 SFDVKD. DNA of the CDR3: TGTGCCACCACCGCGGACACTGAAGCTTTCTTT. This encodes CATTADTEAFF.

This clone was recorded only once. The genes are TRBV18 and TRBJ2-4; TRBD1 agrees at 9 bases. The CDR3 has 16 amino acids. V lost 4 bases, J lost 7 bases, and 11 bases stayed unmatched. CDR1 is KGHSH and CDR2 is LQKENI in the germline V gene. The DNA for the CDR3 is TGTGCCAGCTCACTCACCGGGACAGGGTCCTATAACATTCAGTACTTC. Its protein is CASSLTGTGSYNIQYF.

V and J are TRBV6-5 and TRBJ1-2; D unclear. CDR1 and CDR2 (germline): MNHEY, SVGAGI. The V end lost 6 bases, the J end lost 5 bases, and 10 bases lay between the germline ends. This CDR3 spans 12 amino acids. The CDR3 region is CASSSMGYGYTF. The CDR3 DNA follows: TGTGCCAGCAGCTCCATGGGGTATGGCTACACCTTC.

The chain is built from TRBV3-1 (or the pseudogene TRBV3-2) and TRBJ1-1, with unresolved D. The germline V gene has CDR1 LGHDT and CDR2 YNNKEL (reference sequence). The V end was cut by 5 bases, the J end by 5 bases, with 12 bases between. The CDR3 runs 13 residues. The DNA for the CDR3 is TGTGCCAGCAGCTCCCGGGGTAGGACTGAAGCTTTCTTT. Residues: CASSSRGRTEAFF.

The chain couples TRBV18 to TRBJ2-7; perhaps D is TRBD1 or TRBD2 (5 bases each). V lost 3 bases and J 6 bases, leaving 21 bases between the germline ends. This CDR3 spans 16 amino acids. The germline V gene encodes CDR1 KGHSH and CDR2 LQKENI. The CDR3 reads CASSPRGMSGPAEQYF. As DNA, the CDR3 is TGTGCCAGCTCACCCCGGGGTATGTCAGGGCCAGCCGAGCAGTACTTC.